Listed below are T cell receptor beta chains from one sample, sequenced in a study of CD8+ T cells in alopecia areata. Here immunoSEQ multiplex PCR was the method, and the copy in TCRdb shows in-frame clones only, minus some. The sample lists fewer than 40,000 clones, around 57% occurring once. The sequenced sample consisted of CD4+ Tregs sorted from blood. The receptor set was obtained from a human donor with alopecia areata. Both conserved end residues are part of each CDR3. A D gene is named only where the DNA matches it firmly. Some rows mark clone size as missing; the rest say once, few, many or name a class of expanded clone.

abundance,j_gene,len,d_gene,v_gene,CDR3aa,CDR3nt
-,TRBJ2-3,12,-,TRBV7-2,CASSRITDTQYF,TGTGCCAGCAGTCGTATCACAGATACGCAGTATTTT
few,TRBJ2-5,16,TRBD1,TRBV28,CASSLQGQPLGETQYF,TGTGCCAGCAGTTTACAGGGACAGCCCCTAGGGGAGACCCAGTACTTC
-,TRBJ2-3,17,TRBD2,TRBV7-9,CASSHGGAGDRTDTQYF,TGTGCCAGCAGCCACGGGGGAGCGGGAGACCGCACAGATACGCAGTATTTT
-,TRBJ1-4,18,TRBD1,TRBV7-9,CASSLERGQAGVNEKLFF,TGTGCCAGCAGCTTAGAACGCGGACAGGCGGGAGTTAATGAAAAACTGTTTTTT
-,TRBJ2-5,14,-,TRBV6-1,CASSRLFGGETQYF,TGTGCCAGCAGCCGCTTATTCGGGGGAGAGACCCAGTACTTC
-,TRBJ2-1,14,TRBD2,TRBV28,CASSLAGVRAEQFF,TGTGCCAGCAGTTTGGCGGGAGTGCGGGCCGAGCAGTTCTTC
-,TRBJ2-7,15,TRBD1,TRBV5-1,CASSLGGTGGNEQYF,TGCGCCAGCAGCTTGGGAGGGACAGGGGGTAACGAGCAGTACTTC
few,TRBJ1-5,15,-,TRBV5-1,CASSLEGIGNQPQHF,TGCGCCAGCAGCTTGGAGGGGATCGGCAATCAGCCCCAGCATTTT
-,TRBJ2-1,14,-,TRBV5-1,CASSYIGAGNEQFF,TGCGCCAGCAGTTATATAGGGGCAGGGAATGAGCAGTTCTTC
-,TRBJ2-7,18,TRBD2,TRBV7-8,CASSFGLAGAGHSYEQYF,TGTGCCAGCAGCTTCGGACTAGCGGGAGCAGGGCACTCCTACGAGCAGTACTTC
-,TRBJ1-1,15,-,TRBV5-4,CASSLATGGGTEAFF,TGTGCCAGCAGCTTGGCCACCGGGGGTGGGACTGAAGCTTTCTTT
-,TRBJ2-4,14,-,TRBV7-8,CASSPDRGGNIQYF,TGTGCCAGCAGCCCCGACCGAGGGGGAAACATTCAGTACTTC
-,TRBJ2-6,16,-,TRBV28,CASSSPVQAGANVLTF,TGTGCCAGCAGTTCCCCCGTACAGGCTGGGGCCAACGTCCTGACTTTC
-,TRBJ1-4,15,TRBD1,TRBV28,CASNLGTVLNEKLFF,TGTGCCAGCAACCTAGGGACAGTTCTTAATGAAAAACTGTTTTTT
-,TRBJ2-2,13,TRBD1,TRBV7-3,CARHDRGHGELFF,TGTGCCAGACACGACAGGGGGCACGGGGAGCTGTTTTTT
once,TRBJ2-3,17,TRBD2,TRBV5-1,CASSLTGPSGGTDTQYF,TGCGCCAGCAGCTTGACTGGGCCTAGCGGGGGGACAGATACGCAGTATTTT
-,TRBJ1-2,13,-,TRBV28,CASSLFRGSGYTF,TGTGCCAGCAGTTTATTCCGGGGGTCTGGCTACACCTTC
-,TRBJ2-2,17,-,TRBV9,CASSVGGGYPNTGELFF,TGTGCCAGCAGCGTAGGTGGGGGGTACCCAAACACCGGGGAGCTGTTTTTT
-,TRBJ2-1,14,TRBD1,TRBV7-9,CASSGQGGFNEQFF,TGTGCCAGCAGCGGACAGGGGGGGTTCAATGAGCAGTTCTTC
-,TRBJ1-1,14,-,TRBV29-1,CSASLGPAGTEAFF,TGCAGCGCCTCTTTAGGCCCCGCCGGAACTGAAGCTTTCTTT
-,TRBJ2-7,13,-,TRBV9,CASSPELGYEQYF,TGTGCCAGCAGCCCTGAATTAGGTTACGAGCAGTACTTC
-,TRBJ1-1,13,-,TRBV6-5,CASRSTGWAEAFF,TGTGCCAGCAGATCAACGGGGTGGGCTGAAGCTTTCTTT
-,TRBJ2-7,13,-,TRBV7-7,CASSSGARYEQYF,TGTGCCAGCAGCTCCGGCGCGCGCTACGAGCAGTACTTC
-,TRBJ2-5,18,TRBD2,TRBV4-2,CASSFGASGRPRGETQYF,TGTGCCAGCAGCTTCGGGGCTAGCGGGAGGCCCCGAGGGGAGACCCAGTACTTC
few,TRBJ2-1,14,-,TRBV6-1,CASSMSGLQDEQFF,TGTGCCAGCTCTATGTCGGGACTTCAGGATGAGCAGTTCTTC
-,TRBJ2-1,15,-,TRBV18,CASSPELVSQGEQFF,TGTGCCAGCTCACCGGAACTGGTATCCCAGGGTGAGCAGTTCTTC
few,TRBJ2-5,15,TRBD1,TRBV4-1,CASSQRGQGEETQYF,TGCGCCAGCAGCCAAAGGGGACAGGGGGAAGAGACCCAGTACTTC
-,TRBJ2-3,15,-,TRBV27,CASSLGGLPTDTQYF,TGTGCCAGCAGTCTTGGTGGGCTCCCCACAGATACGCAGTATTTT
once,TRBJ2-6,16,-,TRBV4-2,CASSGRRGSGANVLTF,TGTGCCAGCAGCGGCAGGAGGGGCTCTGGGGCCAACGTCCTGACTTTC
-,TRBJ2-7,12,-,TRBV7-2,CASSPFSDEQYF,TGTGCCAGCAGCCCTTTTAGCGACGAGCAGTACTTC
few,TRBJ2-7,14,TRBD1,TRBV6-5,CASSYRTGEYEQYF,TGTGCCAGCAGTTACAGGACAGGGGAGTACGAGCAGTACTTC
few,TRBJ2-3,13,-,TRBV7-9,CASSSVIPDTQYF,TGTGCCAGCAGCTCCGTGATACCAGATACGCAGTATTTT
few,TRBJ1-6,16,-,TRBV30,CAWAGGERSYNSPLHF,TGTGCCTGGGCTGGGGGGGAACGATCCTATAATTCACCCCTCCACTTT
-,TRBJ1-2,12,-,TRBV6-6,CASTLSDYGYTF,TGTGCCAGCACCCTATCGGACTATGGCTACACCTTC
-,TRBJ1-2,14,-,TRBV7-2,CASSLISRGYGYTF,TGTGCCAGCAGCTTAATCTCCAGGGGTTATGGCTACACCTTC
-,TRBJ1-2,14,TRBD1,TRBV6-5,CASSLGQGIYGYTF,TGTGCCAGCAGTCTGGGACAGGGTATTTATGGCTACACCTTC
-,TRBJ2-3,14,-,TRBV5-4,CASSSHGGMNTQYF,TGTGCCAGCAGCTCCCACGGCGGGATGAATACGCAGTATTTT
-,TRBJ1-1,15,-,TRBV19,CASRRADLMNTEAFF,TGTGCCAGTAGGAGGGCCGACCTCATGAACACTGAAGCTTTCTTT
once,TRBJ1-2,14,TRBD1,TRBV5-1,CASSFTGQSYGYTF,TGCGCCAGCAGCTTTACGGGACAGTCATATGGCTACACCTTC
few,TRBJ2-3,16,-,TRBV4-3,CASSQDGRPGLDTQYF,TGCGCCAGCAGCCAAGATGGGAGGCCGGGTCTAGATACGCAGTATTTT
-,TRBJ1-2,13,-,TRBV2,CASIRAGNYGYTF,TGTGCCAGCATTAGGGCAGGAAACTATGGCTACACCTTC
once,TRBJ1-1,15,-,TRBV18,CASSRGGGLYTEAFF,TGTGCCAGCTCACGTGGAGGGGGTTTGTACACTGAAGCTTTCTTT
-,TRBJ2-5,13,-,TRBV27,CASRPPRVGTQYF,TGTGCCAGCAGACCGCCTCGTGTGGGGACCCAGTACTTC